The clone carrying this T cell receptor beta chain appeared once. Its target is unknown. The sample is drawn from a study of long-term antiretroviral therapy in people with HIV. Study-wide results and caveats: Clones showing expansion before ART dominated the repertoire at all time points. Subsequent to ART, diversity was augmented yet persisted below that of transplant donor controls. For ART adherence, viral resistance and therapy changes, no data were available. Controls had broader CDR3 length ranges than HIV repertoires did.

The CDR3 is 16 residues long. Trimming at V came to 5 bases and at J to 8 bases, leaving 10 bases not matched to a gene. Looked up from germline, CDR1 is SGHNT and CDR2 is YYREEE (reference sequence). At survey level, the immunoSEQ assay was run in its v3.0 version. The table came from immunoSEQ multiplex PCR; TCRdb's copy has only in-frame clones and leaves some out. The sample yields about 16,000 clones, about 88% seen once. This receptor was taken from a middle-aged man with HIV. V usage is TRBV5-4 and J usage is TRBJ2-1; 13 bases match TRBD2. The specimen was unsorted PBMCs, collected 6.9 years after starting antiretroviral therapy. CDR3 DNA: TGTGCCAGCAGAAGGACTAGCGGGAGTAGGCGGGATGAGCAGTTCTTC. The encoded protein is CASRRTSGSRRDEQFF. Combining the CDR3 with reference TRBV5-4 and TRBJ2-1 gives the whole variable domain ETGVTQSPTHLIKTRGQQVTLRCSSQSGHNTVSWYQQALGQGPQFIFQYYREEENGRGNFPPRFSGLQFPNYSSELNVNALELDDSALYLCASRRTSGSRRDEQFFGPGTRLTVL.